A selection of T cell receptor beta chains follows, all from one sample in a study of blood T cell repertoires in COVID-19. Clones were sequenced by immunoSEQ multiplex PCR, and TCRdb holds only the in-frame ones, with some missing. This sample has approximately 25,000 clones, with around 85% found just once. Sequenced sample: peripheral blood. The source of these receptors is an elderly woman with acute or convalescent COVID-19. CDR3s include the opening cysteine and the closing phenylalanine or tryptophan.

TRBV5-1	TRBJ1-3	14	CASSLPGPGNTIYF
TRBV6-5	TRBJ1-1	13	CASRPTGYTEAFF
TRBV11-2	TRBJ1-5	14	CASSLEGTNQPQHF
TRBV30	TRBJ1-5	15	CAWSVRTGKGQPQHF
TRBV6-5	TRBJ1-3	16	CASSYTPGPSGNTIYF
TRBV9	TRBJ1-1	14	CASSVQGGNTEAFF
TRBV28	TRBJ2-7	14	CASKNRGNNYEQYF
TRBV9	TRBJ1-3	12	CASSPTVNTIYF
TRBV9	TRBJ2-3	15	CASSVDSLTLDTQYF
TRBV15	TRBJ2-5	16	CATSRDGTSGLETQYF
TRBV20-1	TRBJ2-1	12	CSASLRDNEQFF
TRBV2	TRBJ2-2	13	CASSVSNTGELFF
TRBV20-1	TRBJ1-5	13	CSASLGGDQPQHF
TRBV4-3	TRBJ2-2	19	CASSQWGLSPRANTGELFF
TRBV3-1/TRBV3-2	TRBJ1-4	14	CASSIDREEEKLFF
TRBV10-3	TRBJ1-1	15	CAISSFGGTDTEAFF
TRBV5-4	TRBJ2-5	14	CASSLVDIQETQYF
TRBV6-6	TRBJ2-4	15	CASSATTGEVNIQYF
TRBV5-4	TRBJ1-2	14	CASSLTRGNYGYTF
TRBV7-8	TRBJ1-5	15	CASSPKEVSNQPQHF
TRBV24-1	TRBJ1-1	13	CATSAWDRGEAFF
TRBV9	TRBJ2-1	15	CASSPALELSIEQFF
TRBV5-1	TRBJ2-1	13	CASTRIGANEQFF
TRBV11-3	TRBJ1-1	12	CASSFEGGEAFF
TRBV20-1	TRBJ1-2	14	CSATDMVNFYGYTF
TRBV9	TRBJ1-2	15	CASSLRTGIDYGYTF
TRBV6-6	TRBJ1-2	12	CASSGTNYGYTF
TRBV19	TRBJ2-5	13	CASRGRGQETQYF
TRBV7-8	TRBJ1-2	17	CASRGRGGQGPSSGYTF
TRBV28	TRBJ1-1	10	CASSETEAFF
TRBV18	TRBJ2-3	12	CASSPTVDTQYF
TRBV20-1	TRBJ2-7	13	CSASPSGRNEQYF
TRBV29-1	TRBJ2-2	13	CSVGQSNTGELFF
TRBV7-2	TRBJ2-1	15	CASSLGSSSYNEQFF
TRBV6-1	TRBJ1-1	16	CASSAPGQGAATEAFF
TRBV29-1	TRBJ2-1	16	CSGESTSGGEYNEQFF
TRBV6-1	TRBJ1-6	16	CASSESGAGGSSPLHF
TRBV3-1/TRBV3-2	TRBJ1-4	13	CASGTASNEKLFF
TRBV11-1	TRBJ2-2	14	CASSSTGGSGELFF
TRBV28	TRBJ1-2	13	CASRTTAYYGYTF
TRBV19	TRBJ1-2	14	CASSNPQGGPGYTF
TRBV9	TRBJ1-2	15	CASSVAAGNNYGYTF
TRBV7-9	TRBJ2-7	16	CASSLGAGLAGGEQYF
TRBV29-1	TRBJ2-3	17	CSVDRGLAGGSTDTQYF
TRBV29-1	TRBJ2-7	14	CSVGPPGTGREKYF
TRBV2	TRBJ1-5	14	CASSRTGSNQPQHF